This TCR beta chain is from a study of T cells in Graves' hyperthyroidism and ophthalmopathy. The CDR3 is 14 amino acids. The V gene's germline CDR1 is DFQATT and CDR2 SNEGSKA (reference sequence). V was cut by 6 bases and J by 4 bases, with 19 bases left in between. Amplification of TCR beta CDR3 regions used RNA as the template. Researchers ran a first-round RT-PCR on the TCR CDR3 using the HTBI primer set. From the multiplex PCR reads, TCRdb called clonotypes with MiXCR, one entry per CDR3 protein. This sample has some 720,000 distinct CDR3 sequences, with approximately 16% found just once. The sequenced sample was blood. The gene calls are TRBV20-1 and TRBJ2-7; the D gene could be TRBD1 or TRBD2 (5 bases each). The sequence was collected from a man in his late teens or twenties with Graves' hyperthyroidism. The CDR3 loop is CSARWGSYSYEQYF. In DNA form, the CDR3 reads TGCAGTGCCAGATGGGGGTCATACTCTTACGAGCAGTACTTC.